This T cell receptor beta chain emerged from a study of long-term antiretroviral therapy in people with HIV. Whole-study results and caveats: HIV repertoire CDR3 lengths ranged less widely than those of controls. Clones that expanded before ART (that is, prior to treatment) dominated the repertoire at all time points.

On this clone: Its antigen is currently unknown.

The germline gives CDR1 MNHEY, CDR2 SMNVEV (reference sequence). The CDR3 is 15 amino acids. The V end was cut by 5 bases, the J end by 0 bases, with 13 bases between. The immunoSEQ assay was v3.0, run at survey level. Generated by immunoSEQ multiplex PCR, the TCRdb table keeps only in-frame clones and is missing some. The table shows about 35,000 clones, with around 94% occurring only once. Inclusion required at least two post-ART and at least one pre-ART PBMC samples. This TCR derives from a woman aged 45-60 years with HIV. The genes are TRBV27 and TRBJ1-1; TRBD1 might be the D (5 bases). Sequenced material: unsorted PBMCs, taken 4.1 years after starting antiretroviral therapy. CDR3 sequence reads: CASSTRDFVNTEAFF. In DNA, the CDR3 is TGTGCCAGCAGTACCCGGGACTTCGTGAACACTGAAGCTTTCTTT.